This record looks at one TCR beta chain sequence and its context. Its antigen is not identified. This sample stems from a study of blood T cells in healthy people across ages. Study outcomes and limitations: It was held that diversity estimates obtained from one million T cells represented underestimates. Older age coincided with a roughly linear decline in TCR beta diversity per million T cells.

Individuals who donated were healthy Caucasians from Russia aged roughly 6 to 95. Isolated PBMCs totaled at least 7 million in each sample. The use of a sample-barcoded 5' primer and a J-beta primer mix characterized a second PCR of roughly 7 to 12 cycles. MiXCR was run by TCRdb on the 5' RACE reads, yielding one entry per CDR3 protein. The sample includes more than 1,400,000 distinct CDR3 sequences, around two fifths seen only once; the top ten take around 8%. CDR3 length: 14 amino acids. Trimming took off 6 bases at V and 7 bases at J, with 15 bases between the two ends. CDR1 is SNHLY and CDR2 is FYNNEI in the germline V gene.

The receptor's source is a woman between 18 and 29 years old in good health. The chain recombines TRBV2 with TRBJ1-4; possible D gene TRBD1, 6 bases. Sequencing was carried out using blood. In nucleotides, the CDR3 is TGTGCCAGCAGGCCCCAGGAGGGGGGTGAAAAACTGTTTTTT. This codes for CASRPQEGGEKLFF.